This T cell receptor beta chain was recorded in a study of cytomegalovirus exposure and HLA in healthy donors. Findings and limits, study-wide: Fewer N-insertions (relative to the approximately 700-donor mean) were reportedly seen in an Asian-associated ancestry cluster in a later analysis. Analyses of presence and absence presupposed an approximately uniform sequencing depth across donors.

This clone came up once. The antigen is not known. The junction shows a germline mismatch at one end, possibly a read error. The study ran its PCR with 60 Vbeta and 13 Jbeta primers. Measured with immunoSEQ multiplex PCR; TCRdb has only the in-frame clones, and not every one. Here the sample spans under 150,000 clones, roughly 62% being singletons. The CDR3 is 14 amino acids. Per germline, CDR1 MDHEN and CDR2 SYDVKM. The J gene is TRBJ1-5, the V gene TRBV28; D possibly corresponds to TRBD1 (6 bases). The receptor's source is a man aged 25 to 40 in good health and CMV-seropositive. Specimen: PBMCs. CDR3 DNA: TGTGCCAGCAGGACTACAGGGTATCTTCAGTCCCAGCATTTT. Translation: CASRTTGYLQSQHF.